This TCR beta chain derives from a study of T cells after yellow fever vaccination. The wider study: It was SMART-Seq v4 Ultra Low Input that prepared the fractions with low cell numbers. Study-wide points: Weaker, the secondary response had a peak occurring faster, on day 5 versus 15. Clones from primary vaccination mostly reappeared after the booster (roughly 95% CD4, about 85% CD8). Among all clonotypes, a small share was observed in both CD4 and CD8 compartments.

Germline V gene lookup returns CDR1 SGHTA and CDR2 FQGNSA. Between the trimmed V and J ends, which lost 5 bases and 1 base, there was a span of 17 bases. This CDR3 region has 16 residues. TCRdb re-called the 5' RACE reads with MiXCR, one entry per CDR3 protein. The sample lists approximately 300,000 distinct CDR3 sequences; about 11% were seen once. This clonotype was counted between two and nine times. Antigen unknown. Source: CD4+ T cells sorted from PBMCs, taken 45 days after the yellow fever booster vaccination. The receptor was isolated from a man between 18 and 29 years old who received the YFV17D yellow fever vaccine. The chain has TRBV7-2 and TRBJ2-5; D is tentatively TRBD1 or TRBD2 (5 bases each). The CDR3 sequence is CASSPPAGTIQETQYF. The CDR3, as DNA: TGTGCCAGCAGCCCTCCGGCCGGGACCATCCAAGAGACCCAGTACTTC. Combining the CDR3 with reference TRBV7-2 and TRBJ2-5 gives the whole variable domain GAGVSQSPSNKVTEKGKDVELRCDPISGHTALYWYRQSLGQGLEFLIYFQGNSAPDKSGLPSDRFSAERTGGSVSTLTIQRTQQEDSAVYLCASSPPAGTIQETQYFGPGTRLLVL.